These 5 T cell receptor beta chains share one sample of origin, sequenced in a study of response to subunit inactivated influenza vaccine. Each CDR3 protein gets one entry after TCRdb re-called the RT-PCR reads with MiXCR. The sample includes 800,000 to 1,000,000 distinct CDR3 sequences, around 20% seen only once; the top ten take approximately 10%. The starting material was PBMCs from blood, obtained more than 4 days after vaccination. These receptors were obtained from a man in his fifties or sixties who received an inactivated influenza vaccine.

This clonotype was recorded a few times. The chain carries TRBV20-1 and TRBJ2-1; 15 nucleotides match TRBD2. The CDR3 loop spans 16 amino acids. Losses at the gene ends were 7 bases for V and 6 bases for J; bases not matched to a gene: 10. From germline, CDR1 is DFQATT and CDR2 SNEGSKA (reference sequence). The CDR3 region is CSVIGTSGGSGNEQFF. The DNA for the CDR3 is TGCAGTGTAATCGGGACTAGCGGGGGGTCCGGCAATGAGCAGTTCTTC.

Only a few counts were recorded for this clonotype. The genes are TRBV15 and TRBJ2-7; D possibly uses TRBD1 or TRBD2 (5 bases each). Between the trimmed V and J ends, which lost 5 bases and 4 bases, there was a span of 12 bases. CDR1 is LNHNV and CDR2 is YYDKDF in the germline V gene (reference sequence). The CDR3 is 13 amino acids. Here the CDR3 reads CATSLSGGYEQYF. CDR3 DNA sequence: TGTGCCACCAGCCTGAGTGGGGGTTACGAGCAGTACTTC. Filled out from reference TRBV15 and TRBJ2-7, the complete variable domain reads DAMVIQNPRYQVTQFGKPVTLSCSQTLNHNVMYWYQQKSSQAPKLLFHYYDKDFNNEADTPDNFQSRRPNTSFCFLDIRSPGLGDTAMYLCATSLSGGYEQYFGPGTRLTVT.

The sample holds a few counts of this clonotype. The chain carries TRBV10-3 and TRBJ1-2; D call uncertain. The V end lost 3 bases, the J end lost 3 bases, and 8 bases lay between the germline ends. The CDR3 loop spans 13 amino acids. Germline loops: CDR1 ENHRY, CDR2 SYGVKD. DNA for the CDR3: TGTGCCATCAGTGATTTAAACTACTATGGCTACACCTTC. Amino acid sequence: CAISDLNYYGYTF.

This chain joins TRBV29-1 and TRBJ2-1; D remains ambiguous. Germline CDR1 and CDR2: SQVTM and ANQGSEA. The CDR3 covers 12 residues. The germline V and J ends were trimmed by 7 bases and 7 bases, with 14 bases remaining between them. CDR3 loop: CSARPTRNEQFF. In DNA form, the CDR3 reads TGCAGCGCCCGACCCACCCGTAATGAGCAGTTCTTC.

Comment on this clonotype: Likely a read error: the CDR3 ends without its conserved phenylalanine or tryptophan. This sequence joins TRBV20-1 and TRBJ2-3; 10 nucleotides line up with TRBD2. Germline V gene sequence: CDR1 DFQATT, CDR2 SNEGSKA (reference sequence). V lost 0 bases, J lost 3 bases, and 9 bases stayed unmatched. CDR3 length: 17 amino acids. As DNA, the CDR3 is TGCAGTGCTAGAGATCGTCTAGCGGGAGAGGGAACAGATACGCAGTATCTT. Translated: CSARDRLAGEGTDTQYL.